The rows below give T cell receptor beta chains drawn from one sample of a study of blood T cell repertoires in COVID-19. The table came from immunoSEQ multiplex PCR; TCRdb's copy has only in-frame clones and leaves some out. This sample has roughly 250,000 clones, with around 87% found just once. The sequencing sample was made of PBMCs or T cells enriched from blood (not recorded which). The receptors here all came from a woman aged 25 to 45 with acute COVID-19. Each CDR3 is given with its conserved first and last residue. Each record gives: V gene, J gene, clone size, CDR3 length, D gene, CDR3 protein, CDR3 DNA. A D gene is named only where the DNA matches it firmly. Expanded clones are given a class, and other clones once, few, many or no size at all.

>TRBV21-1|TRBJ1-2|.|14|.
CASILTGVFYGYTF
TGTGCCAGCATCCTGACAGGGGTGTTTTATGGCTACACCTTC
>TRBV9|TRBJ2-1|.|15|.
CASNRGGGPYNEQFF
TGTGCCAGCAACCGGGGAGGGGGGCCCTACAATGAGCAGTTCTTC
>TRBV28|TRBJ2-1|.|14|TRBD2
CASTGGTKYNEQFF
TGTGCCTCAACCGGGGGGACGAAGTACAATGAGCAGTTCTTC
>TRBV15|TRBJ2-1|.|16|.
CATSPRKGGSYNEQFF
TGTGCCACCAGCCCCCGAAAGGGCGGGTCCTACAATGAGCAGTTCTTC
>TRBV27|TRBJ2-3|.|14|.
CASNRWGDTDTQYF
TGTGCCAGCAACCGATGGGGGGACACAGATACGCAGTATTTT
>TRBV6-6|TRBJ1-1|.|13|TRBD1
CASSWTGRTEAFF
TGTGCCAGCAGTTGGACAGGGAGGACTGAAGCTTTCTTT
>TRBV10-3|TRBJ2-7|.|13|.
CAIGGLRTYEQYF
TGTGCCATCGGGGGACTGCGGACCTACGAGCAGTACTTC
>TRBV5-8|TRBJ2-5|.|15|TRBD1
CASSGGQGAFETQYF
TGTGCCAGCAGCGGTGGACAGGGGGCTTTTGAGACCCAGTACTTC
>TRBV27|TRBJ2-5|.|18|TRBD2
CASSLNRGLAGSGETQYF
TGTGCCAGCAGTTTAAATAGGGGACTAGCGGGGTCGGGAGAGACCCAGTACTTC
>TRBV19|TRBJ1-2|.|14|TRBD1
CASSPGQGVYGYTF
TGTGCCAGTAGTCCGGGACAGGGGGTTTATGGCTACACCTTC
>TRBV2|TRBJ2-3|few|18|.
CASRDPSALAHKTDTQYF
TGTGCCAGCAGAGACCCGTCCGCACTAGCCCACAAAACAGATACGCAGTATTTT
>TRBV12-3/TRBV12-4|TRBJ2-5|.|13|.
CASSLRGSETQYF
TGTGCCAGCAGTTTAAGGGGCAGTGAGACCCAGTACTTC
>TRBV5-4|TRBJ1-2|.|13|TRBD1
CASSPTGGDGYTF
TGTGCCAGCAGCCCAACAGGGGGAGATGGCTACACCTTC
>TRBV28|TRBJ1-3|.|16|.
CASFDPRVGSGNTIYF
TGTGCCAGCTTTGACCCGCGGGTAGGGTCTGGAAACACCATATATTTT
>TRBV9|TRBJ2-1|.|14|TRBD2
CARGSGLISHEQFF
TGTGCCAGGGGTAGCGGGCTGATTTCCCATGAGCAGTTCTTC
>TRBV7-9|TRBJ2-1|.|16|.
CASSPGTESSYNEQFF
TGTGCCAGCAGCCCGGGGACTGAGAGCTCCTACAATGAGCAGTTCTTC
>TRBV11-2|TRBJ1-5|.|12|.
CASSSRGQPQHF
TGTGCCAGCAGCTCAAGGGGTCAGCCCCAGCATTTT
>TRBV7-2|TRBJ2-1|.|17|.
CASSLGRGAGYYNEQFF
TGTGCCAGCAGCTTAGGCCGGGGTGCGGGCTACTACAATGAGCAGTTCTTC
>TRBV29-1|TRBJ2-1|.|13|TRBD2
CSARLAGGGEQFF
TGCAGCGCCAGACTAGCGGGAGGTGGGGAGCAGTTCTTC
>TRBV6-5|TRBJ1-5|few|15|.
CASGRTEVASQPQHF
TGTGCCAGCGGGAGGACCGAGGTTGCTAGTCAGCCCCAGCATTTT
>TRBV18|TRBJ2-7|.|13|.
CASSPDRQYEQYF
TGTGCCAGCTCTCCCGACAGACAGTACGAGCAGTACTTC
>TRBV10-3|TRBJ1-1|few|11|.
CAISGQTEAFF
TGTGCCATCAGCGGACAGACTGAAGCTTTCTTT
>TRBV5-6|TRBJ1-4|once|14|TRBD1
CASSPGQGSEKLFF
TGTGCCAGCAGCCCCGGACAGGGAAGCGAAAAACTGTTTTTT
>TRBV5-8|TRBJ1-1|.|14|.
CASSILQEFTEAFF
TGTGCCAGCAGCATTCTACAGGAATTCACTGAAGCTTTCTTT
>TRBV6-5|TRBJ1-1|.|13|TRBD1
CASSPSGTGEAFF
TGTGCCAGCAGTCCTTCCGGGACAGGGGAAGCTTTCTTT
>TRBV5-5|TRBJ2-7|.|14|.
CASSPGSSSYEQYF
TGTGCCAGCAGCCCGGGATCCAGCTCCTACGAGCAGTACTTC
>TRBV3-1/TRBV3-2|TRBJ1-4|once|15|TRBD1
CASSLRQGAAEKLFF
TGTGCCAGCAGCCTAAGACAGGGGGCTGCTGAAAAACTGTTTTTT
>TRBV7-9|TRBJ1-3|.|13|.
CASSLVQGNTIYF
TGTGCCAGCAGCTTAGTGCAGGGGAACACCATATATTTT
>TRBV7-2|TRBJ2-2|.|13|.
CASSLSSNGELFF
TGTGCCAGCAGCTTATCTAGCAACGGGGAGCTGTTTTTT
>TRBV2|TRBJ2-1|.|15|TRBD1
CASKVGQRTYNEQFF
TGTGCCAGCAAAGTGGGACAGCGAACCTACAATGAGCAGTTCTTC
>TRBV18|TRBJ2-5|.|12|.
CASSPQRETQYF
TGTGCCAGCTCACCACAGAGGGAGACCCAGTACTTC
>TRBV19|TRBJ2-3|.|12|TRBD1
CASRQGQDTQYF
TGTGCCAGTCGACAGGGCCAAGATACGCAGTATTTT
>TRBV29-1|TRBJ2-1|.|14|TRBD2
CSVVASGFYNEQFF
TGCAGCGTTGTGGCTAGCGGCTTTTACAATGAGCAGTTCTTC
>TRBV11-2|TRBJ2-4|once|16|TRBD1
CASSRTGGAPPSIQYF
TGTGCCAGCAGCCGGACAGGGGGGGCCCCCCCAAGCATTCAGTACTTC
>TRBV19|TRBJ1-1|.|13|.
CASSTRVDTEAFF
TGTGCCAGTAGTACCAGGGTGGACACTGAAGCTTTCTTT
>TRBV7-3|TRBJ1-1|.|16|TRBD1
CASSLTGRTGNTEAFF
TGTGCCAGCAGCTTAACGGGTAGGACAGGGAACACTGAAGCTTTCTTT
>TRBV28|TRBJ1-2|.|12|.
CATTERQGDYTF
TGTGCCACCACAGAAAGGCAGGGTGACTACACCTTC
>TRBV4-3|TRBJ2-3|once|14|.
CASSQGQPGDTQYF
TGCGCCAGCAGCCAAGGACAGCCCGGGGATACGCAGTATTTT
>TRBV9|TRBJ2-2|.|17|TRBD2
CASSVGGRERDTGELFF
TGTGCCAGCAGCGTAGGGGGGAGGGAAAGGGACACCGGGGAGCTGTTTTTT
>TRBV28|TRBJ1-2|.|15|.
CASSFRLPAGYGYTF
TGTGCCAGCAGTTTCAGACTCCCCGCCGGCTATGGCTACACCTTC
>TRBV7-3|TRBJ1-2|once|16|.
CASRLWERRQPYGYTF
TGTGCCAGCAGACTCTGGGAAAGGCGACAGCCCTATGGCTACACCTTC
>TRBV2|TRBJ1-4|.|15|TRBD1
CASSDLGQRNEKLFF
TGTGCCAGCAGTGATCTGGGACAGCGAAATGAAAAACTGTTTTTT
>TRBV5-1|TRBJ2-7|.|14|TRBD2
CASSPRGGVYEQYF
TGCGCCAGCAGCCCCCGCGGGGGGGTCTACGAGCAGTACTTC
>TRBV28|TRBJ2-1|.|14|.
CASSRASSDDEQFF
TGTGCCAGCAGTCGCGCTAGTTCAGACGATGAGCAGTTCTTC
>TRBV28|TRBJ2-7|.|15|.
CASSLIETAGYEQYF
TGTGCCAGCAGTTTAATCGAGACAGCGGGCTACGAGCAGTACTTC
>TRBV7-6|TRBJ2-7|.|15|TRBD1
CASSPPRGLPYEQYF
TGTGCCAGCAGCCCTCCCAGGGGGCTGCCCTACGAGCAGTACTTC
>TRBV3-1/TRBV3-2|TRBJ2-1|.|16|TRBD2
CASSQGLAGRYNEQFF
TGTGCCAGCAGCCAGGGTCTAGCGGGACGTTACAATGAGCAGTTCTTC
>TRBV10-2|TRBJ1-1|.|14|TRBD1
CASSLTGMNTEAFF
TGCGCCAGCTCCCTGACAGGGATGAACACTGAAGCTTTCTTT